A few counts support the clone carrying this TCR beta chain. No antigen is known for it. CDR3 length: 16 amino acids. Losses at the gene ends were 4 bases for V and 8 bases for J; bases not matched to a gene: 16. Germline V gene sequence: CDR1 MNHEY, CDR2 SVGAGI. This entry belongs to a study of blood T cells in healthy people across ages. At the level of the study: Template-switching capture recovered about one barcoded beta molecule per two T cells.

Total RNA was extracted at no less than 5.5 micrograms per sample. PCR was performed a second time for about 7 to 12 cycles using a sample-barcoded 5' primer and a J-beta primer mix. From the 5' RACE reads, TCRdb called clonotypes with MiXCR, one entry per CDR3 protein. The top ten hold more than 8.5% of the sample, which has over 700,000 distinct CDR3 sequences, roughly 25% seen once. Study-wide results and limits: Investigators treated diversity estimates from one million T cells as underestimates.

This sample was also put to use in a study of T cells of mothers and their children. That report adds: The overlap seen between related mothers and children slightly exceeded that of unrelated pairs, though not significantly.

This TCR was recovered from a boy aged 5-17 years in good health. The rearrangement links TRBV6-5 to TRBJ1-2, with 7 bases fitting TRBD1. Sequencing input: blood. The CDR3 reads CASSSPGQISVLGYTF. The CDR3 bases are TGTGCCAGCAGTTCTCCGGGACAGATTTCTGTACTCGGCTACACCTTC.